This is a list of T cell receptor beta chains from one sample in a study of T-cell reconstitution after alpha-beta-depleted transplantation in children. TCRdb ran MiXCR on the PCR reads and lists one entry per CDR3 protein. The repertoire has roughly 570,000 distinct CDR3 sequences, 20% to 30% of them found once; the top ten carry about 35%. The source was PBMCs, collected before TCRalphabeta/CD19-depleted stem cell transplant. The source of these receptors is a boy less than two years old with Wiskott-Aldrich syndrome, due to receive a stem cell transplant. The CDR3 runs from the conserved cysteine through the conserved F or W. A D gene is named only where the DNA matches it firmly. Where a row states a size, it is once, few, many or the class of an expanded clone; other rows omit it.

j_call	clone_size	d_call	v_call	cdr3_aa	cdr3_nt
TRBJ2-1	NA	TRBD2	TRBV20-1	CSARDWAGGPSYNEQFF	TGCAGTGCTAGAGATTGGGCGGGAGGGCCTAGCTACAATGAGCAGTTCTTC
TRBJ2-1	NA	TRBD2	TRBV11-2	CASSVSSGNDNEQFF	TGTGCCAGCAGCGTCTCTAGCGGGAATGACAATGAGCAGTTCTTC
TRBJ2-1	NA	TRBD2	TRBV5-1	CASSLRGRIDNEQFF	TGCGCCAGCAGCTTGCGCGGGAGGATCGACAATGAGCAGTTCTTC
TRBJ2-3	NA	TRBD2	TRBV5-1	CASSPGLAGGPTTDTQYF	TGCGCCAGCAGCCCCGGACTAGCGGGAGGCCCTACCACAGATACGCAGTATTTT
TRBJ1-2	few	NA	TRBV3-1	CASSPLEGNYGYTF	TGTGCCAGCAGCCCCCTGGAGGGTAACTATGGCTACACCTTC
TRBJ2-5	few	NA	TRBV6-5	CASSYSIRGGNQETQYF	TGTGCCAGCAGTTACTCGATAAGGGGGGGAAACCAAGAGACCCAGTACTTC
TRBJ2-1	NA	TRBD2	TRBV4-3	CASSLFVSGASYNEQFF	TGCGCCAGCAGCCTTTTTGTTAGCGGGGCTTCCTACAATGAGCAGTTCTTC
TRBJ2-3	once	NA	TRBV20-1	CSARDSLARDTQYF	TGCAGTGCTAGAGATTCGCTAGCAAGGGATACGCAGTATTTT
TRBJ1-5	NA	NA	TRBV28	CASSFGDPYSNQPQHF	TGTGCCAGCAGTTTTGGGGACCCGTATAGCAATCAGCCCCAGCATTTT
TRBJ2-7	few	NA	TRBV5-1	CASRQTVSYEQYF	TGCGCCAGCAGACAGACAGTCTCCTACGAGCAGTACTTC
TRBJ2-4	NA	TRBD2	TRBV5-1	CASSPGLADVAKNIQYF	TGCGCCAGCAGCCCGGGACTAGCGGACGTAGCCAAAAACATTCAGTACTTC
TRBJ1-5	few	TRBD1	TRBV5-1	CASSLTGAHQPQHF	TGCGCCAGCAGCTTAACAGGGGCCCATCAGCCCCAGCATTTT
TRBJ2-1	NA	NA	TRBV12-3/TRBV12-4	CASSFWGDEQFF	TGTGCCAGCAGTTTTTGGGGGGACGAGCAGTTCTTC
TRBJ1-5	NA	TRBD1	TRBV5-1	CASSPGTADQPQHF	TGCGCCAGCAGCCCGGGGACAGCCGATCAGCCCCAGCATTTT
TRBJ2-4	NA	NA	TRBV12-3/TRBV12-4	CASSFRSPKNIQYF	TGTGCCAGCAGTTTTAGATCTCCCAAAAACATTCAGTACTTC
TRBJ2-7	few	TRBD1	TRBV12-3/TRBV12-4	CASSPARDRDSYEQYF	TGTGCCAGCAGTCCCGCCCGGGACAGGGACTCCTACGAGCAGTACTTC
TRBJ1-1	many	NA	TRBV19	CASSIGRNTEAFF	TGTGCCAGTAGTATAGGCCGGAACACTGAAGCTTTCTTT
TRBJ1-2	NA	TRBD1	TRBV5-1	CASSLDRGDYGYTF	TGCGCCAGCAGCCTCGACAGGGGGGACTATGGCTACACCTTC
TRBJ2-1	NA	NA	TRBV25-1	CASRRADSSYNEQFF	TGTGCCAGCAGACGAGCGGATAGCTCCTACAATGAGCAGTTCTTC
TRBJ1-5	many	NA	TRBV12-3/TRBV12-4	CASSLSGDSNQPQHF	TGTGCCAGCAGTTTATCAGGGGATAGCAATCAGCCCCAGCATTTT
TRBJ2-1	once	NA	TRBV10-3	CAIRGVACNEQFF	TGTGCCATCAGGGGGGTAGCGTGCAATGAGCAGTTCTTC
TRBJ2-1	NA	NA	TRBV5-6	CASSLTTSPTGYNEQFF	TGTGCCAGCAGCTTGACGACGTCCCCCACAGGATACAATGAGCAGTTCTTC
TRBJ2-7	NA	NA	TRBV20-1	CSARMAPSYEQYF	TGCAGTGCTAGAATGGCTCCCTCCTACGAGCAGTACTTC
TRBJ2-3	few	TRBD1	TRBV28	CASSIPGQTTDTQYF	TGTGCCAGCAGTATTCCGGGACAGACTACAGATACGCAGTATTTT
TRBJ2-4	few	NA	TRBV7-9	CASSLGRTGAKNIQYF	TGTGCCAGCAGCTTAGGACGTACCGGAGCCAAAAACATTCAGTACTTC
TRBJ1-2	NA	NA	TRBV7-2	CASSLAGAGGYTF	TGTGCCAGCAGCTTAGCTGGGGCTGGGGGCTACACCTTC
TRBJ2-1	few	NA	TRBV12-3/TRBV12-4	CASSLSSWGALNEQFF	TGTGCCAGCAGTCTAAGTAGTTGGGGGGCGTTGAATGAGCAGTTCTTC
TRBJ2-1	few	TRBD2	TRBV30	CAWSVGSGRARVYNEQFF	TGTGCCTGGAGTGTAGGTAGCGGGAGGGCCCGGGTCTACAATGAGCAGTTCTTC
TRBJ2-2	NA	NA	TRBV27	CASTLLASGTGELFF	TGTGCCAGCACCCTTCTGGCGAGCGGCACCGGGGAGCTGTTTTTT
TRBJ2-6	few	TRBD1	TRBV6-6	CASSPSTGSLLGANVLTF	TGTGCCAGCAGTCCCTCGACAGGGTCATTGTTGGGGGCCAACGTCCTGACTTTC